The present entry profiles one T cell receptor (beta chain) with its context. The sample comes from a study of CXCR3-negative and CXCR3-positive naive CD8 T cells. Libraries of TRB cDNA were made by 5' RACE and carried UMIs. TCRdb re-called the 5' RACE reads and catalogs CDR3 proteins one per entry, DNA excluded. The sample table includes about 56,000 distinct CDR3 sequences. The germline V gene has CDR1 SGHTA and CDR2 FQGTGA. The CDR3 runs 14 residues. This TCR came from a human donor in good health. Some clones in this sample may be carry-over from other donors' samples. The specimen was memory CD8+ T cells from blood. The chain has TRBV7-3 and TRBJ2-3; TCRdb gives TRBD1 as the D gene, but with no DNA this cannot be confirmed. Here the CDR3 reads CASVRDRATDTQYF.